Shown below are 7 T cell receptor beta chains from a single sample sequenced in a study of cytomegalovirus exposure and HLA in healthy donors. PCR was performed using 60 Vbeta and 13 Jbeta primers. Assay: immunoSEQ multiplex PCR; the TCRdb copy retains only in-frame clones and omits some. This table has approximately 100,000 clones, 81% appearing once. The sequencing input was PBMCs. These receptors originate from a woman in her 30s in good health and CMV-seronegative.

V is TRBV2 and J is TRBJ2-4, with a tentative D call TRBD2 (6 bases). Germline V gene lookup returns CDR1 SNHLY and CDR2 FYNNEI. Trimming removed 7 bases at V and 4 bases at J, with 20 bases between. The CDR3 is 16 amino acids. Here the CDR3 reads CASTGTTRLFKNIQYF. DNA for the CDR3: TGTGCCAGCACCGGGACGACTAGGTTATTTAAAAACATTCAGTACTTC.

The rearrangement uses TRBV18 and TRBJ1-5, with D unresolved. CDR1 and CDR2 (germline): KGHSH, LQKENI. The CDR3 has 14 amino acids. The germline V and J ends were trimmed by 6 bases and 2 bases, with 11 bases remaining between them. In nucleotides, the CDR3 is TGTGCCAGCTCGGACTGGGCCGGCAATCAGCCCCAGCATTTT. Protein: CASSDWAGNQPQHF.

The V and J genes are TRBV29-1 and TRBJ2-3; weak D call: TRBD1 (5 bases). Trimming removed 2 bases from V and 6 bases from J, with 12 bases in between. This CDR3 region has 13 residues. CDR1 and CDR2 (germline): SQVTM, ANQGSEA. The CDR3 protein is CSVESGKRDTQYF. CDR3 DNA: TGCAGCGTTGAATCAGGGAAGAGGGATACGCAGTATTTT.

This clone was found a few times. Here the CDR3 reads CASSYLAGGGEQFF. The CDR3 DNA follows: TGTGCCAGCAGTTACTTAGCGGGAGGGGGTGAGCAGTTCTTC. The chain has TRBV6-5 and TRBJ2-1; 11 bases map to TRBD2. The CDR3 has 14 residues. The V and J ends lost 1 base and 9 bases, in that order; junction bases with no gene match: 2. Germline CDR1 and CDR2: MNHEY and SVGAGI.

The chain carries TRBV14 and TRBJ1-2, with 7 bases matching TRBD1. The V gene end was trimmed by 4 bases and the J gene end by 3 bases; junction bases not matched to a gene: 5. Germline V CDR1 and CDR2: SGHDN, FVKESK. The CDR3 consists of 14 residues. CDR3 residues: CASSPTGLYYGYTF. CDR3 in DNA: TGTGCCAGCAGCCCGACAGGGCTATACTATGGCTACACCTTC.

The sample holds a few counts of this clone. The rearrangement joins TRBV27 to TRBJ1-2; 7 nucleotides match TRBD1. There are 18 residues in the CDR3. The germline V gene encodes CDR1 MNHEY and CDR2 SMNVEV (reference sequence). V was clipped by 2 bases and J by 1 base; unmatched bases: 13. CDR3: CASSLRAGTADFNYGYTF. Written as DNA, the CDR3 is TGTGCCAGCAGTTTAAGGGCCGGGACAGCAGACTTTAACTATGGCTACACCTTC.

The V call is TRBV19, the J call TRBJ2-1; 7 bases line up with TRBD2. This CDR3 is 12 amino acids long. From germline, CDR1 is LNHDA and CDR2 SQIVND (reference sequence). The J segment lost 7 bases and the V segment lost 5 bases, leaving 2 bases of the junction unmatched. CDR3 region: CASSLGGNEQFF. The CDR3 nucleotides are TGTGCCAGTAGTCTGGGGGGGAATGAGCAGTTCTTC.